The sequence of this T cell receptor (beta chain) was determined in a study of metastatic and nonmetastatic thyroid tumors. About the research overall: Where malignant and benign thyroid patients were concerned, repertoires were compared across blood and tumor or nodule tissue. Regarding the study as a whole: Relative to benign nodules, malignant thyroid tumors were reportedly characterized by significantly elevated TCR beta diversity in blood and tumor.

Comments on this clone: Antigen: not known.

Per the original data handling: Clinicopathological groups differed in CDR3, with these differences serving to build a distant-metastasis classifier for papillary thyroid cancer. Using MiXCR, TCRdb re-called clones from the PCR reads. The V and J calls were not made by the authors but by TCRdb's processing. The sample carries 29,000 or so clones, approximately 4% recorded once. There were no patients who had received any treatment before thyroid surgery. The CDR3 covers 17 residues. Looked up from germline, CDR1 is MNHEY and CDR2 is SVGAGI. With 2 bases clipped from V and 0 bases from J, the junction kept 3 bases outside the gene matches.

The TCR sequence derives from a female donor with papillary thyroid cancer or a benign thyroid nodule (not recorded which). Some clones in this sample may be carry-over from other donors' samples. The sample taken for sequencing was blood. V gene TRBV6-5 combines with J gene TRBJ2-6; TRBD1 matches 8 bases. CDR3 region: CASSYMTGDSGANVLTF. In nucleotides, the CDR3 is TGTGCCAGCAGTTACATGACAGGGGACTCTGGGGCCAACGTCCTGACTTTC.